Included here is one TCR beta chain sequence, with context. V was clipped by 7 bases and J by 2 bases, with 15 bases between them. Germline V gene data show CDR1 as SQVTM and CDR2 as ANQGSEA. The CDR3 covers 13 residues. This specimen comes from a study of blood T cell repertoires in COVID-19. On the study more broadly: From the United States, Italy and Spain came samples of acute and convalescent COVID-19. Sources were T cells, B-cell-depleted T cells, or PBMCs; the material itself was cDNA or gDNA.

As originally analysed: How many nucleated cells were present was estimated from reference gene primer amplification. Sequenced by immunoSEQ multiplex PCR; TCRdb stores in-frame clones only, minus some. Clonal size and the V and J genes are those of that table, whereas D and trimming came from the DNA. The data show approximately 240,000 clones, with roughly three quarters seen just once and over 3% held by the top ten. J is TRBJ2-7 and V is TRBV29-1, with D possibly being TRBD1 (7 bases). The specimen sequenced was peripheral blood. The source of this sequence is a woman aged 40-49 years with active or convalescent COVID-19. The CDR3 nucleotides are TGCAGCGGCGCCCAGGGGGGACCCTACGAGCAGTACTTC. Its protein is CSGAQGGPYEQYF.